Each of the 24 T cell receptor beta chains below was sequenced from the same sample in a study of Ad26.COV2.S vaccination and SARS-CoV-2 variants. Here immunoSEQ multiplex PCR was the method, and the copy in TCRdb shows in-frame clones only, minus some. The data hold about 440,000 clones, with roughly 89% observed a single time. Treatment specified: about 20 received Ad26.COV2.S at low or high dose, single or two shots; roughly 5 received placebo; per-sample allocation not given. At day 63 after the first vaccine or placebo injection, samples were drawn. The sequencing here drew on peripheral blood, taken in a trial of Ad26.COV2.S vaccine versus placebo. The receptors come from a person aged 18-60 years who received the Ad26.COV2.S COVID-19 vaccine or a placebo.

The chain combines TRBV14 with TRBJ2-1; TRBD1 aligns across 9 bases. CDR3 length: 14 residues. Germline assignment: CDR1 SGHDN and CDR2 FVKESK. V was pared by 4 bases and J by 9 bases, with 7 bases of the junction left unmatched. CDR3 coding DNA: TGTGCCAGCAGCCCCGGGACAGGGTTCGGTGAGCAGTTCTTC. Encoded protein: CASSPGTGFGEQFF.

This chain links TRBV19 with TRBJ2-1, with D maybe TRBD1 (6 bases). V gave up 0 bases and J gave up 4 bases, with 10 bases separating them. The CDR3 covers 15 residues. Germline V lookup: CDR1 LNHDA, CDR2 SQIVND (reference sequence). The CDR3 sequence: CASSIDPQGYNEQFF. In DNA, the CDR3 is TGTGCCAGTAGTATAGATCCGCAGGGGTACAATGAGCAGTTCTTC.

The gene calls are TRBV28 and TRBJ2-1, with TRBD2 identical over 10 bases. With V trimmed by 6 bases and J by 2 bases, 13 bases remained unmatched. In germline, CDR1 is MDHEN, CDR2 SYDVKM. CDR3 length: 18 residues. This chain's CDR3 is CASSPPEREGPPYNEQFF. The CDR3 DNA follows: TGTGCCAGCAGCCCCCCCGAGCGGGAGGGCCCTCCCTACAATGAGCAGTTCTTC.

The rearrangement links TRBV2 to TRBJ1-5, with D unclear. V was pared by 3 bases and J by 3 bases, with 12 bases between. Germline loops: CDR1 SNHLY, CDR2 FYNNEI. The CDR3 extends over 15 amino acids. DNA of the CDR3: TGTGCCAGCAGTGACGGACTGAGCTTCAATCAGCCCCAGCATTTT. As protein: CASSDGLSFNQPQHF.

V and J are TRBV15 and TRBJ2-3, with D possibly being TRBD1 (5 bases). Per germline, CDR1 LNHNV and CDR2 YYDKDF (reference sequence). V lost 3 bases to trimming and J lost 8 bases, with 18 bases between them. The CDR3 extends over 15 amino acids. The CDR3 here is CATSRNLGGQGTQYF. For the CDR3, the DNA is TGTGCCACCAGCAGGAATCTGGGCGGACAAGGTACGCAGTATTTT.

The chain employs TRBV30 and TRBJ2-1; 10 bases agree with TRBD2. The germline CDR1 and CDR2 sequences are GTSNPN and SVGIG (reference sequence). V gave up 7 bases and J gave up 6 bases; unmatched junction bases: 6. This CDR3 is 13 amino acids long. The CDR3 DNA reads TGTGCCTCCCGCCTAGCGGGGGTCAATGAGCAGTTCTTC. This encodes CASRLAGVNEQFF.

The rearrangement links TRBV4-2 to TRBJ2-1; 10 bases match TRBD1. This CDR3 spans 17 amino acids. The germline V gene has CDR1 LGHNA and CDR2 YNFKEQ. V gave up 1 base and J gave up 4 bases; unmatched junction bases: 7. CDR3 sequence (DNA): TGTGCCAGCAGCCAAGTAGTTGGGACAGGGGATTACAATGAGCAGTTCTTC. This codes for CASSQVVGTGDYNEQFF.

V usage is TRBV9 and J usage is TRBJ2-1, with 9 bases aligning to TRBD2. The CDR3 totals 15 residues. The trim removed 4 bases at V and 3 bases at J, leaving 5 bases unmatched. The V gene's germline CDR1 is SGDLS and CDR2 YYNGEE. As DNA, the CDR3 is TGTGCCAGCAGCCAGACTAGCGGTAACTACAATGAGCAGTTCTTC. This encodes CASSQTSGNYNEQFF.

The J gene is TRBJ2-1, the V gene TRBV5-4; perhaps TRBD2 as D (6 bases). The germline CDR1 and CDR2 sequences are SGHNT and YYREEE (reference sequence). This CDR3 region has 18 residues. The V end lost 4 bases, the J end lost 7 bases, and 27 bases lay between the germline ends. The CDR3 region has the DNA TGTGCCAGCAGCCAACGGACCAGACTAGTAGGTGGATTGAATGAGCAGTTCTTC. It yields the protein CASSQRTRLVGGLNEQFF.

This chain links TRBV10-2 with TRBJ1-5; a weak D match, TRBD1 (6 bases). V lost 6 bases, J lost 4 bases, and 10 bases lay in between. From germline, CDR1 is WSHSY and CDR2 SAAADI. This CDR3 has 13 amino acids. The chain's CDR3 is CASRGGSNQPQHF. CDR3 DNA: TGCGCCAGCAGGGGGGGCTCAAATCAGCCCCAGCATTTT.

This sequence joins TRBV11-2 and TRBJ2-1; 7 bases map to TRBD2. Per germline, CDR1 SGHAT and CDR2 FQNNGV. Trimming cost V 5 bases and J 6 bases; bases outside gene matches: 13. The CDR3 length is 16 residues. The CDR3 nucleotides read TGTGCCAGCAGCCTGTTACGCGGGAGATCCCGCAATGAGCAGTTCTTC. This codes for CASSLLRGRSRNEQFF.

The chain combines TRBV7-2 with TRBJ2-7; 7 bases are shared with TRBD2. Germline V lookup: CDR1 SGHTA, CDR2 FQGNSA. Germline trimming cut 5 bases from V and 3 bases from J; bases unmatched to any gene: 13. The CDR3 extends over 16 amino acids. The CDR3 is CASSPQAQRDDYEQYF. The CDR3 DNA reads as TGTGCCAGCAGCCCCCAAGCCCAGCGGGACGACTACGAGCAGTACTTC. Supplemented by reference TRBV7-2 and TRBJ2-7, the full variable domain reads GAGVSQSPSNKVTEKGKDVELRCDPISGHTALYWYRQSLGQGLEFLIYFQGNSAPDKSGLPSDRFSAERTGGSVSTLTIQRTQQEDSAVYLCASSPQAQRDDYEQYFGPGTRLTVT.

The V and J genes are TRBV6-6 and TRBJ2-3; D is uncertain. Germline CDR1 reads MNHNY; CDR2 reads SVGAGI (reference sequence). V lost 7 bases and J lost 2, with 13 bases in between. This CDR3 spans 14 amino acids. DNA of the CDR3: TGTGCCAGCACCATAGACACTTACACAGATACGCAGTATTTT. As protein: CASTIDTYTDTQYF.

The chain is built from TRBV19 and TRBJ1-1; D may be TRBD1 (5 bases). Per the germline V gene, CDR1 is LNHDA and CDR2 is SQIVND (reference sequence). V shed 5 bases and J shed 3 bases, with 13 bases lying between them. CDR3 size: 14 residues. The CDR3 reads CASSLPGRDTEAFF. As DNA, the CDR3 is TGTGCCAGTAGTCTCCCAGGGAGGGACACTGAAGCTTTCTTT.

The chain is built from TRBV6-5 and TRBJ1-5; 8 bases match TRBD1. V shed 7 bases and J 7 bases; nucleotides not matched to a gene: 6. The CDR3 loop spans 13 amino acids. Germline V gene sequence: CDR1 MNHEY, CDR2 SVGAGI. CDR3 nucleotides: TGTGCCAGCAATCGACAGGGGAAACAGCCCCAGCATTTT. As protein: CASNRQGKQPQHF.

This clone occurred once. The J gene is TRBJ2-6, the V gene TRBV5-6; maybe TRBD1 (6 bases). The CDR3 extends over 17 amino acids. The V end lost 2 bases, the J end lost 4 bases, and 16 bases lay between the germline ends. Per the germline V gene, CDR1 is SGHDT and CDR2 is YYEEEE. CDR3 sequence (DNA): TGTGCCAGCAGCTTAGGGTTGTACAGGGCCGGGGCCAACGTCCTGACTTTC. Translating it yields CASSLGLYRAGANVLTF.

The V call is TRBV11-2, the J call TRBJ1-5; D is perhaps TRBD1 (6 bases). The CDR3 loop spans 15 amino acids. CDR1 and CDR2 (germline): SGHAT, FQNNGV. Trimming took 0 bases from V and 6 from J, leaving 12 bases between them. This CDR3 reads CASSLDHGGRQPQHF. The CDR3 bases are TGTGCCAGCAGCTTAGATCATGGGGGCCGTCAGCCCCAGCATTTT.

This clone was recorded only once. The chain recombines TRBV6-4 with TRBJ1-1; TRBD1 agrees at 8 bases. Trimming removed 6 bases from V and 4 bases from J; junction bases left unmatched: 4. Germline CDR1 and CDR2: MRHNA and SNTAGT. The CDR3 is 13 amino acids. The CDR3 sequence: CASSLDRGTEAFF. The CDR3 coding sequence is TGTGCCAGCAGCCTCGACAGGGGCACTGAAGCTTTCTTT.

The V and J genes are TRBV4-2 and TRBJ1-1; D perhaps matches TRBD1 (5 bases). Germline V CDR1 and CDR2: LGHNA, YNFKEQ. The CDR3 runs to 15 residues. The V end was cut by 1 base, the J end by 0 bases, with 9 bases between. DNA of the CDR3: TGTGCCAGCAGCCAAGCTGACAGATTGAACACTGAAGCTTTCTTT. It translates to CASSQADRLNTEAFF.

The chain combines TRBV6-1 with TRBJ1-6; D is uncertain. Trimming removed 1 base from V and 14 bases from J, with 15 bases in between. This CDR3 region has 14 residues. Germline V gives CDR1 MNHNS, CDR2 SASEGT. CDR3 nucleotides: TGTGCCAGCAGTGAAGACGAATCCCCTTTCACCCTCCACTTT. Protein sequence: CASSEDESPFTLHF.

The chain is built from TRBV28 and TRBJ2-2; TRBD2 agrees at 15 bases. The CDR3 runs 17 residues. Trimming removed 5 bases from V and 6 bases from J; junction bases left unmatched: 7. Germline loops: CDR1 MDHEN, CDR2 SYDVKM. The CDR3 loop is CASSPWTSGRVPGELFF. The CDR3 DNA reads TGTGCCAGCAGTCCGTGGACTAGCGGGAGGGTACCCGGGGAGCTGTTTTTT.

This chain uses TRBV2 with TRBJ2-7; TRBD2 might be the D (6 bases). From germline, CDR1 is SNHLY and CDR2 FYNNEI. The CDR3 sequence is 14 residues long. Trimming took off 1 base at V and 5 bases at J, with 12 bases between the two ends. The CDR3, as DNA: TGTGCCAGCAGTGAAGTGTTTGGAGGGGACGAGCAGTACTTC. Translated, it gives CASSEVFGGDEQYF.

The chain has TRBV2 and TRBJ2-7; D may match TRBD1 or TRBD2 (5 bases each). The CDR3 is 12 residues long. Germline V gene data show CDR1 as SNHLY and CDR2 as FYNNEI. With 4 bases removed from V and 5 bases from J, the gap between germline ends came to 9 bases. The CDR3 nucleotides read TGTGCCAGCAGTGTGTGGGGACACGAGCAGTACTTC. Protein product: CASSVWGHEQYF.

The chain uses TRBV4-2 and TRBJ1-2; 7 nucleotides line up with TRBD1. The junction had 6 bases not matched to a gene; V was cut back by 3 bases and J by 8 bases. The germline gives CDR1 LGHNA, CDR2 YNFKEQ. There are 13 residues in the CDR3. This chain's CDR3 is CASSHLTGIGYTF. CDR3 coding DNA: TGTGCCAGCAGCCACCTGACAGGGATAGGCTACACCTTC.